Listed below are T cell receptor beta chains from one sample, sequenced in a study. TCRdb reanalysed the multiplex PCR reads using MiXCR and keeps one entry per CDR3 protein. The sample contains roughly 2,900 distinct CDR3 sequences, about 4.4% of which appear only once. Sequenced: naive CD4+ T cells sorted from blood. Receptors were obtained from a female donor with breast cancer. Both conserved end residues are part of each CDR3. The order of the fields is D gene, clone size, V gene, J gene, CDR3 protein, CDR3 DNA. The D gene is left open where the match is weak. Size tells how often a clone was seen, or its class if it is expanded.

d_call: .
clone_size: medium-sized
v_call: TRBV12-3/TRBV12-4
j_call: TRBJ1-2
cdr3_aa: CASRETANYGYTF
cdr3_nt: TGTGCCAGCAGGGAGACTGCGAACTATGGCTACACCTTC

d_call: .
clone_size: medium-sized
v_call: TRBV12-3/TRBV12-4
j_call: TRBJ1-2
cdr3_aa: CASSPGPQNYGYTF
cdr3_nt: TGTGCCAGCAGCCCGGGACCGCAGAACTATGGCTACACCTTC

d_call: TRBD1
clone_size: many
v_call: TRBV12-3/TRBV12-4
j_call: TRBJ1-2
cdr3_aa: CASSLGTGALNYGYTF
cdr3_nt: TGTGCCAGCAGTTTGGGGACAGGGGCCCTGAACTATGGCTACACCTTC

d_call: .
clone_size: medium-sized
v_call: TRBV12-3/TRBV12-4
j_call: TRBJ1-2
cdr3_aa: CASSFRRQVYGYTF
cdr3_nt: TGTGCCAGCAGTTTTCGACGGCAGGTTTATGGCTACACCTTC

d_call: .
clone_size: medium-sized
v_call: TRBV12-3/TRBV12-4
j_call: TRBJ1-2
cdr3_aa: CASSPTGTEIYGYTF
cdr3_nt: TGTGCCAGCAGTCCTACCGGGACGGAAATCTATGGCTACACCTTC

d_call: .
clone_size: medium-sized
v_call: TRBV12-3/TRBV12-4
j_call: TRBJ1-2
cdr3_aa: CASSPGPEGYTF
cdr3_nt: TGTGCCAGCAGTCCAGGACCGGAGGGCTACACCTTC

d_call: .
clone_size: medium-sized
v_call: TRBV12-3/TRBV12-4
j_call: TRBJ1-2
cdr3_aa: CASSSFQGYGYTF
cdr3_nt: TGTGCCAGCAGTTCATTCCAGGGTTATGGCTACACCTTC

d_call: .
clone_size: medium-sized
v_call: TRBV12-3/TRBV12-4
j_call: TRBJ1-2
cdr3_aa: CASSFVYRVYDGYTF
cdr3_nt: TGTGCCAGCAGTTTTGTTTACAGGGTTTATGATGGCTACACCTTC

d_call: .
clone_size: medium-sized
v_call: TRBV12-3/TRBV12-4
j_call: TRBJ1-2
cdr3_aa: CASSLRTNYGYTF
cdr3_nt: TGTGCCAGCAGTTTGCGCACTAACTATGGCTACACCTTC

d_call: .
clone_size: medium-sized
v_call: TRBV12-3/TRBV12-4
j_call: TRBJ1-2
cdr3_aa: CASPQGTYGYTF
cdr3_nt: TGTGCCAGTCCCCAGGGGACCTATGGCTACACCTTC

d_call: .
clone_size: medium-sized
v_call: TRBV12-3/TRBV12-4
j_call: TRBJ1-2
cdr3_aa: CASSLRLGSGYTF
cdr3_nt: TGTGCCAGCAGTTTAAGGTTGGGGAGTGGCTACACCTTC

d_call: .
clone_size: medium-sized
v_call: TRBV12-3/TRBV12-4
j_call: TRBJ1-2
cdr3_aa: CASSLVELSGYTF
cdr3_nt: TGTGCCAGCAGTTTAGTGGAATTGAGCGGCTACACCTTC

d_call: TRBD1
clone_size: medium-sized
v_call: TRBV12-3/TRBV12-4
j_call: TRBJ1-2
cdr3_aa: CASSPGTGLYGYTF
cdr3_nt: TGTGCCAGCAGTCCCGGGACAGGTCTCTATGGCTACACCTTC

d_call: .
clone_size: medium-sized
v_call: TRBV12-3/TRBV12-4
j_call: TRBJ1-2
cdr3_aa: CASSPRQTTRYGYTF
cdr3_nt: TGTGCCAGCAGTCCCAGACAGACTACACGCTATGGCTACACCTTC

d_call: .
clone_size: medium-sized
v_call: TRBV12-3/TRBV12-4
j_call: TRBJ1-2
cdr3_aa: CASSSTVKGYTF
cdr3_nt: TGTGCCAGCAGTTCGACAGTAAAGGGCTACACCTTC

d_call: .
clone_size: medium-sized
v_call: TRBV12-3/TRBV12-4
j_call: TRBJ1-2
cdr3_aa: CASSLGQRYGYTF
cdr3_nt: TGTGCCAGCAGTTTAGGACAGCGTTATGGCTACACCTTC

d_call: .
clone_size: medium-sized
v_call: TRBV12-3/TRBV12-4
j_call: TRBJ1-2
cdr3_aa: CASNDWSSFYGYTF
cdr3_nt: TGTGCCAGCAATGACTGGTCAAGTTTCTATGGCTACACCTTC

d_call: .
clone_size: medium-sized
v_call: TRBV12-3/TRBV12-4
j_call: TRBJ1-2
cdr3_aa: CATEFNYGYTF
cdr3_nt: TGTGCCACCGAGTTTAACTATGGCTACACCTTC

d_call: .
clone_size: medium-sized
v_call: TRBV12-3/TRBV12-4
j_call: TRBJ1-2
cdr3_aa: CASSQNNYGYTF
cdr3_nt: TGTGCCAGCAGTCAGAATAACTATGGCTACACCTTC

d_call: .
clone_size: medium-sized
v_call: TRBV12-3/TRBV12-4
j_call: TRBJ1-2
cdr3_aa: CASTRGESSYGYTF
cdr3_nt: TGTGCCAGCACAAGGGGCGAATCTAGTTATGGCTACACCTTC

d_call: .
clone_size: medium-sized
v_call: TRBV12-3/TRBV12-4
j_call: TRBJ1-2
cdr3_aa: CASSNGRDLYGYTF
cdr3_nt: TGTGCCAGCAGCAACGGTCGGGATCTCTATGGCTACACCTTC

d_call: .
clone_size: medium-sized
v_call: TRBV12-3/TRBV12-4
j_call: TRBJ1-2
cdr3_aa: CASSFGQNYGYTF
cdr3_nt: TGTGCCAGCAGTTTCGGACAGAACTATGGCTACACCTTC

d_call: .
clone_size: medium-sized
v_call: TRBV12-3/TRBV12-4
j_call: TRBJ1-2
cdr3_aa: CASSLVVGARTGYTF
cdr3_nt: TGTGCCAGCAGTTTAGTCGTGGGCGCGAGAACGGGCTACACCTTC

d_call: TRBD1
clone_size: medium-sized
v_call: TRBV12-3/TRBV12-4
j_call: TRBJ1-2
cdr3_aa: CASSELGQDHGYTF
cdr3_nt: TGTGCCAGCAGTGAATTGGGACAGGACCATGGCTACACCTTC

d_call: .
clone_size: medium-sized
v_call: TRBV12-3/TRBV12-4
j_call: TRBJ1-2
cdr3_aa: CASSRRTSLVVYGYTF
cdr3_nt: TGTGCCAGCAGCCGACGGACCTCCCTGGTCGTCTATGGCTACACCTTC

d_call: .
clone_size: medium-sized
v_call: TRBV12-3/TRBV12-4
j_call: TRBJ1-2
cdr3_aa: CASSLVSRDYGYTF
cdr3_nt: TGTGCCAGCAGTTTAGTGTCTCGGGACTATGGCTACACCTTC

d_call: .
clone_size: medium-sized
v_call: TRBV12-3/TRBV12-4
j_call: TRBJ1-2
cdr3_aa: CASSLSTSYGYTF
cdr3_nt: TGTGCCAGCAGTTTGAGCACGAGCTATGGCTACACCTTC

d_call: .
clone_size: medium-sized
v_call: TRBV12-3/TRBV12-4
j_call: TRBJ1-2
cdr3_aa: CASSPTSNYGYTF
cdr3_nt: TGTGCCAGCAGCCCCACTTCGAACTATGGCTACACCTTC

d_call: .
clone_size: medium-sized
v_call: TRBV12-3/TRBV12-4
j_call: TRBJ1-2
cdr3_aa: CASSLSLHVNSMTGYTF
cdr3_nt: TGTGCCAGCAGTTTATCCCTCCACGTAAACAGCATGACAGGCTACACCTTC

d_call: .
clone_size: medium-sized
v_call: TRBV12-3/TRBV12-4
j_call: TRBJ1-2
cdr3_aa: CASSTVVPNYGYTF
cdr3_nt: TGTGCCAGCAGTACAGTCGTCCCTAACTATGGCTACACCTTC

d_call: TRBD1
clone_size: medium-sized
v_call: TRBV12-3/TRBV12-4
j_call: TRBJ1-2
cdr3_aa: CASSSLRDREDYGYTF
cdr3_nt: TGTGCCAGCAGTTCGCTTAGGGACAGGGAGGACTATGGCTACACCTTC

d_call: .
clone_size: medium-sized
v_call: TRBV12-3/TRBV12-4
j_call: TRBJ1-2
cdr3_aa: CASSFEGSYGYTF
cdr3_nt: TGTGCCAGCAGTTTTGAGGGGAGCTATGGCTACACCTTC

d_call: .
clone_size: medium-sized
v_call: TRBV12-3/TRBV12-4
j_call: TRBJ1-2
cdr3_aa: CASSGKTGATHYGYTF
cdr3_nt: TGTGCCAGCAGCGGAAAGACAGGCGCAACCCACTATGGCTACACCTTC

d_call: TRBD1
clone_size: many
v_call: TRBV12-3/TRBV12-4
j_call: TRBJ1-2
cdr3_aa: CASSSTTGNYGYTF
cdr3_nt: TGTGCCAGCAGTTCGACGACAGGGAACTATGGCTACACCTTC

d_call: TRBD1
clone_size: medium-sized
v_call: TRBV12-3/TRBV12-4
j_call: TRBJ1-2
cdr3_aa: CASRHYRDSYGYTF
cdr3_nt: TGTGCCAGCAGGCATTACCGGGACAGTTATGGCTACACCTTC

d_call: .
clone_size: medium-sized
v_call: TRBV12-3/TRBV12-4
j_call: TRBJ1-2
cdr3_aa: CASSFWEGLVGYTF
cdr3_nt: TGTGCCAGCAGTTTCTGGGAAGGGTTGGTTGGCTACACCTTC

d_call: TRBD1
clone_size: medium-sized
v_call: TRBV12-3/TRBV12-4
j_call: TRBJ1-2
cdr3_aa: CASSLTGARIYGYTF
cdr3_nt: TGTGCCAGCAGCCTTACAGGGGCCAGAATCTATGGCTACACCTTC

d_call: .
clone_size: medium-sized
v_call: TRBV12-3/TRBV12-4
j_call: TRBJ1-2
cdr3_aa: CASSFQGGYGYTF
cdr3_nt: TGTGCCAGCAGTTTTCAGGGAGGGTATGGCTACACCTTC

d_call: .
clone_size: medium-sized
v_call: TRBV12-3/TRBV12-4
j_call: TRBJ1-2
cdr3_aa: CASRLRVYGYTF
cdr3_nt: TGTGCCAGCAGACTCCGGGTCTATGGCTACACCTTC

d_call: .
clone_size: medium-sized
v_call: TRBV12-3/TRBV12-4
j_call: TRBJ1-2
cdr3_aa: CASSLAREGYTF
cdr3_nt: TGTGCCAGCAGTTTAGCGCGAGAGGGCTACACCTTC

d_call: .
clone_size: medium-sized
v_call: TRBV12-3/TRBV12-4
j_call: TRBJ1-2
cdr3_aa: CASVPITNYGYTF
cdr3_nt: TGTGCCAGCGTCCCGATAACTAACTATGGCTACACCTTC

d_call: .
clone_size: medium-sized
v_call: TRBV12-3/TRBV12-4
j_call: TRBJ1-2
cdr3_aa: CASTRGNYGYTF
cdr3_nt: TGTGCCAGCACTCGGGGCAACTATGGCTACACCTTC

d_call: .
clone_size: medium-sized
v_call: TRBV12-3/TRBV12-4
j_call: TRBJ1-2
cdr3_aa: CASSSLGTNYGYTF
cdr3_nt: TGTGCCAGCAGTTCTTTGGGCACTAACTATGGCTACACCTTC

d_call: .
clone_size: medium-sized
v_call: TRBV12-3/TRBV12-4
j_call: TRBJ1-2
cdr3_aa: CASSPQGVYGYTF
cdr3_nt: TGTGCCAGCAGTCCACAGGGCGTCTATGGCTACACCTTC

d_call: .
clone_size: many
v_call: TRBV12-3/TRBV12-4
j_call: TRBJ1-2
cdr3_aa: CASTSDKSYGYTF
cdr3_nt: TGTGCCAGCACCTCGGATAAGAGCTATGGCTACACCTTC

d_call: .
clone_size: medium-sized
v_call: TRBV12-3/TRBV12-4
j_call: TRBJ1-2
cdr3_aa: CASSPGTELYGYTF
cdr3_nt: TGTGCCAGCAGTCCCGGGACTGAGCTCTATGGCTACACCTTC

d_call: .
clone_size: medium-sized
v_call: TRBV12-3/TRBV12-4
j_call: TRBJ1-2
cdr3_aa: CASSYGQYGYTF
cdr3_nt: TGTGCCAGCAGCTACGGACAGTATGGCTACACCTTC

d_call: .
clone_size: medium-sized
v_call: TRBV12-3/TRBV12-4
j_call: TRBJ1-2
cdr3_aa: CASSSKGGYTF
cdr3_nt: TGTGCCAGCAGTTCAAAGGGAGGCTACACCTTC

d_call: TRBD1
clone_size: medium-sized
v_call: TRBV12-3/TRBV12-4
j_call: TRBJ1-2
cdr3_aa: CASRRQGNYGYTF
cdr3_nt: TGTGCCAGCAGGAGACAGGGAAACTATGGCTACACCTTC

d_call: .
clone_size: large
v_call: TRBV12-3/TRBV12-4
j_call: TRBJ1-2
cdr3_aa: CASSPDRLHGYTF
cdr3_nt: TGTGCCAGCAGTCCCGACAGATTACATGGCTACACCTTC

d_call: TRBD1
clone_size: medium-sized
v_call: TRBV12-3/TRBV12-4
j_call: TRBJ1-2
cdr3_aa: CASSLLGTGSLYGYTF
cdr3_nt: TGTGCCAGCAGCCTCCTCGGGACAGGGAGCCTCTATGGCTACACCTTC

d_call: .
clone_size: medium-sized
v_call: TRBV12-3/TRBV12-4
j_call: TRBJ1-2
cdr3_aa: CASSLNGGYTF
cdr3_nt: TGTGCCAGCAGTCTGAATGGTGGCTACACCTTC

d_call: TRBD1
clone_size: medium-sized
v_call: TRBV12-3/TRBV12-4
j_call: TRBJ1-2
cdr3_aa: CASSPTGADYGYTF
cdr3_nt: TGTGCCAGCAGTCCGACAGGGGCGGACTATGGCTACACCTTC